Listed below are T cell receptor beta chains from one sample, sequenced in a study of blood T cell repertoires in COVID-19. TCRdb's table, derived via immunoSEQ multiplex PCR, lists solely in-frame clones and lacks some. The repertoire holds about 130,000 clones, with roughly four fifths as singletons. Sequenced material: PBMCs or T cells enriched from blood (not recorded which). All receptors come from a man aged 50-59 years who had recovered from COVID-19. The CDR3 runs from the conserved cysteine through the conserved F or W. D genes are given only for firm matches. Only part of the rows carry a size: once, few, many, or a class if the clone is expanded.

V,J,D,size,DNA,CDR3
TRBV5-1,TRBJ2-7,TRBD2,-,TGCGCCAGCAGCACCGGACTAGCAGTCTCCTACGAGCAGTACTTC,CASSTGLAVSYEQYF
TRBV27,TRBJ2-1,TRBD1,-,TGTGCCAGCAGTTTATACGGGACAGGGTCCTACAATGAGCAGTTCTTC,CASSLYGTGSYNEQFF
TRBV6-5,TRBJ1-4,-,-,TGTGCCAGCAGTCGACAGCGGGGGGAAAAACTGTTTTTT,CASSRQRGEKLFF
TRBV10-3,TRBJ2-2,-,-,TGTGCCATCAGTGAGTCTTGGGGGGTCACCGGGGAGCTGTTTTTT,CAISESWGVTGELFF
TRBV5-6,TRBJ2-5,-,-,TGTGCCAGCAGCCTTGATACATGGGAGACCCAGTACTTC,CASSLDTWETQYF
TRBV7-6,TRBJ1-2,-,many,TGTGCCAGCAGCCTAGAAGCCCGGGGAGAAGGCTACACCTTC,CASSLEARGEGYTF
TRBV7-2,TRBJ2-2,-,-,TGTGCCAGCAGGGCAAGCCCCATAGCGACCGGGGAGCTGTTTTTT,CASRASPIATGELFF
TRBV3-1/TRBV3-2,TRBJ2-3,-,-,TGTGCCAGCAGCCAAGCTCGGGGAAGCACAGATACGCAGTATTTT,CASSQARGSTDTQYF
TRBV12-5,TRBJ1-1,-,-,TGTGCTAGTGGTTTGGTAGGATCGGCAGGGCCGAACACTGAAGCTTTCTTT,CASGLVGSAGPNTEAFF
TRBV7-2,TRBJ2-3,TRBD2,-,TGTGCCAGCAGCTCGGGGACTAGCGGGGCAACAGATACGCAGTATTTT,CASSSGTSGATDTQYF
TRBV6-4,TRBJ2-1,TRBD1,once,TGTGCCAGCAGTCGGACAGGGTACAATGAGCAGTTCTTC,CASSRTGYNEQFF
TRBV30,TRBJ2-5,-,-,TGTGCCTATACCTATACCGGGACACAAGAGACCCAGTACTTC,CAYTYTGTQETQYF
TRBV19,TRBJ1-1,TRBD1,-,TGTGCCAGTAGCGAAAGACAGGGAACAACTGAAGCTTTCTTT,CASSERQGTTEAFF
TRBV5-8,TRBJ2-1,TRBD2,-,TGTGCCAGCAGCTCCGGGACTAGCGGGGGGAATGAGCAGTTCTTC,CASSSGTSGGNEQFF
TRBV5-5,TRBJ1-3,-,-,TGTGCCAGCAGCTTGATGTCCAGGGCCTTAATCGGAAACACCATATATTTT,CASSLMSRALIGNTIYF
TRBV10-3,TRBJ1-2,-,-,TGTGCCATCAGTGGTCCTGGGGGGAACTATGGCTACACCTTC,CAISGPGGNYGYTF
TRBV18,TRBJ1-2,-,-,TGTGCCAGCTCACCGGAGCAGTCCTATGGCTACACCTTC,CASSPEQSYGYTF
TRBV10-3,TRBJ1-1,-,-,TGTGCCACTGGGGGCATGAACACTGAAGCTTTCTTT,CATGGMNTEAFF
TRBV10-3,TRBJ1-1,-,-,TGTGCCATCAGCTCGGGGGTCTTGGACACTGAAGCTTTCTTT,CAISSGVLDTEAFF
TRBV11-2,TRBJ2-1,TRBD2,-,TGTGCCAGCAGCCCACGGACGGGACTAGCGGGTTACAATGAGCAGTTCTTC,CASSPRTGLAGYNEQFF
TRBV6-4,TRBJ2-4,-,-,TGTGCCAGCAGTGTGCCAGGCTTAGCCAAAAACATTCAGTACTTC,CASSVPGLAKNIQYF
TRBV6-2/TRBV6-3,TRBJ2-2,TRBD2,-,TGTGCCAGCAGTTACCGGGGGGGGTTCAACACCGGGGAGCTGTTTTTT,CASSYRGGFNTGELFF
TRBV9,TRBJ2-7,TRBD1,-,TGTGCCAGCAGCGTAGAACAGGGGTTCTACGAGCAGTACTTC,CASSVEQGFYEQYF
TRBV7-2,TRBJ2-6,-,-,TGTGCCAGCAACTACGACAGCTCTGGGGCCAACGTCCTGACTTTC,CASNYDSSGANVLTF
TRBV18,TRBJ1-1,TRBD1,-,TGTGCCAGCTCACCTCCGGGACAGGGCCGCACTGAAGCTTTCTTT,CASSPPGQGRTEAFF
TRBV5-5,TRBJ2-7,-,-,TGTGCCAGCAGCTTGGCCCTCCAGGGAACCTACGAGCAGTACTTC,CASSLALQGTYEQYF